The sequence of this T cell receptor beta chain was determined in a study of cytomegalovirus exposure and HLA in healthy donors. General study points: Earlier results showed most TCR beta V segments being productive about 90% or about 30% of the time. Highest at DRB1 and lowest at HLA-C, TCR association rates differed among HLA loci in a later analysis.

For this clone: The antigen remains undetermined.

13 Jbeta primers and 60 Vbeta primers were used for the PCR. Profiled with immunoSEQ multiplex PCR; TCRdb holds only in-frame clones, not every one. In total, the table holds under 150,000 clones. Trimming stripped 2 bases from V and 6 bases from J, with 23 bases between. The CDR3 length is 17 residues. Per the germline V gene, CDR1 is MNHEY and CDR2 is SMNVEV (reference sequence). This chain links TRBV27 with TRBJ2-7; D is possibly TRBD1 (7 bases). Sequencing was carried out using PBMCs. The source is an older woman in good health and CMV-seronegative. CDR3 bases: TGTGCCAGCAGTTTAGGGTCCGGCGGGACAGTAATTAGCGAGCAGTACTTC. Translated, it gives CASSLGSGGTVISEQYF.